These T cell receptor beta chains were read from a single sample in a study of post-analysis software for immune sequencing data. TCRdb called the PCR reads again in MiXCR, with one record for every CDR3 protein. The table has about 770,000 distinct CDR3 sequences, under 60% seen once. Material for sequencing was blood. The origin of the receptors is a girl aged 10-17 years with multiple sclerosis. The CDR3 runs from the conserved cysteine through the conserved F or W. The order of the fields is D gene, J gene, V gene, clone size, CDR3 protein, CDR3 DNA. D genes are given only for firm matches. Some rows have no size entry. The others give once, few or many, or a class for an expanded clone.

TRBD2 | TRBJ2-7 | TRBV10-3 | few | CATSESGGLHEQYF | TGTGCCACCAGTGAGTCGGGGGGGCTCCACGAGCAGTACTTC
TRBD1 | TRBJ1-2 | TRBV5-6 | few | CASSLEGTGFSGYTF | TGTGCCAGCAGCTTGGAGGGGACAGGGTTTTCTGGCTACACCTTC
TRBD2 | TRBJ2-1 | TRBV5-1 | few | CASSLLMASGPPYNEQFF | TGCGCCAGCAGCTTGCTTATGGCTAGCGGGCCGCCCTACAATGAGCAGTTCTTC
NA | TRBJ2-1 | TRBV29-1 | NA | CSAEPRGREEQFF | TGCAGCGCGGAACCCCGGGGGCGGGAGGAGCAGTTCTTC
NA | TRBJ2-7 | TRBV24-1 | NA | CATSDSVRGINEQYF | TGTGCCACCAGTGATTCGGTGAGGGGTATTAACGAGCAGTACTTC
TRBD2 | TRBJ2-7 | TRBV20-1 | NA | CSAPRGVGEQYF | TGCAGTGCCCCTCGGGGGGTGGGCGAGCAGTACTTC
TRBD2 | TRBJ2-1 | TRBV15 | NA | CATKESSGGDEQFF | TGTGCCACCAAGGAGTCTAGCGGGGGGGATGAGCAGTTCTTC
TRBD1 | TRBJ2-7 | TRBV28 | NA | CASSPGGQGTFYEQYF | TGTGCCAGCAGCCCCGGGGGACAGGGGACATTTTACGAGCAGTACTTC
NA | TRBJ2-1 | TRBV15 | NA | CATSRDLGDEQFF | TGTGCCACCAGCAGAGATCTGGGGGATGAGCAGTTCTTC
NA | TRBJ2-7 | TRBV20-1 | NA | CSAPGAGGSYEQYF | TGCAGTGCTCCGGGGGCAGGGGGCTCCTACGAGCAGTACTTC
NA | TRBJ1-4 | TRBV10-3 | few | CAIRETDDGEKLFF | TGTGCCATCAGAGAGACAGATGATGGTGAAAAACTGTTTTTT
NA | TRBJ2-3 | TRBV10-1 | NA | CASSEARGADTQYF | TGCGCCAGCAGTGAGGCCAGGGGAGCAGATACGCAGTATTTT
TRBD2 | TRBJ2-7 | TRBV15 | few | CATRAASGSYEQYF | TGTGCCACCAGGGCCGCTAGCGGGAGCTACGAGCAGTACTTC
NA | TRBJ2-1 | TRBV6-1 | few | CASSAGLHNEQFF | TGTGCCAGCAGTGCGGGACTCCACAATGAGCAGTTCTTC
NA | TRBJ2-3 | TRBV9 | NA | CASSVDPRSTDTQYF | TGTGCCAGCAGCGTAGATCCCCGGAGCACAGATACGCAGTATTTT
TRBD2 | TRBJ2-5 | TRBV3-1 | few | CASSQRTSGGETQYF | TGTGCCAGCAGCCAGCGGACTAGCGGGGGAGAGACCCAGTACTTC
NA | TRBJ2-7 | TRBV7-9 | NA | CASSPIDSTYEQYF | TGTGCCAGCAGCCCTATTGACAGCACCTACGAGCAGTACTTC
NA | TRBJ1-1 | TRBV20-1 | NA | CSAGGNSDTEAFF | TGCAGTGCTGGAGGAAATTCGGACACTGAAGCTTTCTTT
TRBD2 | TRBJ2-4 | TRBV6-1 | NA | CASSTLAGGPYIQYF | TGTGCCAGCAGCACACTAGCGGGAGGGCCTTACATTCAGTACTTC
NA | TRBJ2-1 | TRBV25-1 | NA | CASSEGAWEQFF | TGTGCCAGCAGTGAGGGGGCGTGGGAGCAGTTCTTC
NA | TRBJ1-1 | TRBV28 | NA | CASSYEGRDAFF | TGTGCCAGCAGTTATGAGGGGCGGGATGCTTTCTTT
TRBD2 | TRBJ2-1 | TRBV14 | few | CASSHLSGSYNEQFF | TGTGCCAGCAGCCACCTTAGCGGGAGCTACAATGAGCAGTTCTTC